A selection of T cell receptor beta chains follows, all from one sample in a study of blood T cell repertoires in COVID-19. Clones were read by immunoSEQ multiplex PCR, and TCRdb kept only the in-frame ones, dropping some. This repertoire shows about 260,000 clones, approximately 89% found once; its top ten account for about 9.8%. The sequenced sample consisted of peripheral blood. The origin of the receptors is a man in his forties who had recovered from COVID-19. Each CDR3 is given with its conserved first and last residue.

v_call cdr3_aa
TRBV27 CASTDNEQFF
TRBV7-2 CASSLGYTEGNSPLHF
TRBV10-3 CAISDPQGSGTGELFF
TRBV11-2 CASSLGVASMDEQFF
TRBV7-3 CASSLGGPRLMLDF
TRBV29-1 CSVDSDRGSYEQYF
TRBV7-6 CASSLVGGAKTQYF
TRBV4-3 CASSEEGQGEEKLFF
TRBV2 CASSTVGVAKSPLHF
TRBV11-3 CASSYTSRRAYEQYF
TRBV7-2 CASSPGLAADTQYF
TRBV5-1 CASSLEAGQGETQYF
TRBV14 CASAQGQGVPSYEQYF
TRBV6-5 CASTQGLGETQYF
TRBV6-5 CASSYSLFPGANVLTF
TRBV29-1 CSADGGALTGELFF
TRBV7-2 CASSFRLAGGTGWVEQYF
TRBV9 CASSVGPGGSYEQYF
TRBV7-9 CASSFSDTAYGEQYF
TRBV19 CASSTTGGSNQPQHF
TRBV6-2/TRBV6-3 CASSWGGRDNEQFF
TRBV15 CATSPGYSNQPQHF
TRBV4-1 CASSPPTSGKYNEQFF
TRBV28 CASSTPGSGGYEQYF
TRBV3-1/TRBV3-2 CASSQVSGSLGGTQYF
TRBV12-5 CASGLAGGPQAFF
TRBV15 CATSRDWSYEQYF
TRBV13 CASSPRDRGDTQYF
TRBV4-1 CASSPNDSEDTQYF
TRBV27 CASSPNTGAGDGYTF
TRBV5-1 CASSLRQGGNYGYTF
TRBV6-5 CASAVASGYTF
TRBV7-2 CASSLGAFGEKLFF
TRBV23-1 CASSQSRQGSGNTIYF
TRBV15 CATSRADRGTDTQYF
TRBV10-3 CAISEFASGGQNEQYF
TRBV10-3 CAISEQGGVEKLFF
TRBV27 CASSNTAYNSPLHF
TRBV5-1 CASSYGQGVGEKLFF
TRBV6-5 CAGGKGPESSPLHF
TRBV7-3 CASSLIVMPSGEGQFF
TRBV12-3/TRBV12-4 CASSLGYYEQYF
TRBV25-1 CASSASRGWGTDTQYF
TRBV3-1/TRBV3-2 CASSRQGGYGYTF
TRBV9 CASSAGERDQETQYF
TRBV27 CASRTGEKLFF